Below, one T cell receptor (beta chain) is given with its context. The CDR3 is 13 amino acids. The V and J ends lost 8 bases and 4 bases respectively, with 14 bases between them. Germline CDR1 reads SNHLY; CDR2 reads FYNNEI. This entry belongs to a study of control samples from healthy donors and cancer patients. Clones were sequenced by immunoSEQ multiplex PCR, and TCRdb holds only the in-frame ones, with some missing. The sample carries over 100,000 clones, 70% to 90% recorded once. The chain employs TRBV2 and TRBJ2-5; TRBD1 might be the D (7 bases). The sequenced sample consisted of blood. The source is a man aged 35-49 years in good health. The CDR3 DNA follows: TGTGCCAGCGGGGCAGGGGGGTCAGAGACCCAGTACTTC. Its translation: CASGAGGSETQYF. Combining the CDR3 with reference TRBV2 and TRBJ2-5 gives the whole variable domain EPEVTQTPSHQVTQMGQEVILRCVPISNHLYFYWYRQILGQKVEFLVSFYNNEISEKSEIFDDQFSVERPDGSNFTLKIRSTKLEDSAMYFCASGAGGSETQYFGPGTRLLVL.